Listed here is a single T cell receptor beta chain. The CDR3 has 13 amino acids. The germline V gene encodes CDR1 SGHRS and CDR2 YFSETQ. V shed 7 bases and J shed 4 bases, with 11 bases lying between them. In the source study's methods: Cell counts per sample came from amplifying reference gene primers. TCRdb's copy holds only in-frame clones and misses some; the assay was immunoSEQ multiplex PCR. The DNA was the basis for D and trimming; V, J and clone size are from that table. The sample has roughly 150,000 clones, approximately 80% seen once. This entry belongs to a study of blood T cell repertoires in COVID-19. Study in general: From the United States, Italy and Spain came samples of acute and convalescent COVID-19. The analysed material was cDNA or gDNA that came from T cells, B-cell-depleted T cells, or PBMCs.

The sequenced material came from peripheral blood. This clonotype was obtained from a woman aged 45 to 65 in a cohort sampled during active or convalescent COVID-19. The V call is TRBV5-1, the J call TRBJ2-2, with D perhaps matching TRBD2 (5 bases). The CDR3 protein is CASYEGGTGELFF. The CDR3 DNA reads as TGCGCCAGCTACGAGGGCGGCACCGGGGAGCTGTTTTTT.